This TCR beta chain is drawn from a study of vaccination and CD4 T cells after COVID-19. Study background: As their vaccination, participants received two doses of either BNT162b2 or mRNA-1273 vaccine. Findings of the study overall: Median SARS-CoV-2-reactive clonotype numbers went from approximately 23 to 38; this increase was not significant.

The Oncomine TCR Beta short-read assay was applied to DNA of cultured CD4+ T cells. DNA came from CD4+ T cells after culture. From the PCR reads, TCRdb called clonotypes with MiXCR, one entry per CDR3 protein. The sample has fewer than 20,000 distinct CDR3 sequences; roughly 66% are singletons. Unmatched junction bases numbered 1, after V lost 1 base and J lost 1 base. Germline CDR1 KGHDR, CDR2 SFDVKD. The CDR3 runs 15 residues. Treatment denoted: roughly 11-day PBMC culture with coronavirus spike peptide pools or control peptides (ViraFEST assay). Using peptide pools, antigen-specific T cells were expanded in ViraFEST before TCRs were sequenced. In the case of this clonotype: Its antigen is unidentified.

The rearrangement uses TRBV24-1 and TRBJ2-3; TRBD1 matches at 7 bases. The sample taken for sequencing was CD4+ T cells from blood, cultured in vitro. This sequence originates from a human donor who had recovered from COVID-19. The CDR3 DNA is TGTGCCACCAGTGATTTTGGACAGGGCACAGATACGCAGTATTTT. Its translation: CATSDFGQGTDTQYF.